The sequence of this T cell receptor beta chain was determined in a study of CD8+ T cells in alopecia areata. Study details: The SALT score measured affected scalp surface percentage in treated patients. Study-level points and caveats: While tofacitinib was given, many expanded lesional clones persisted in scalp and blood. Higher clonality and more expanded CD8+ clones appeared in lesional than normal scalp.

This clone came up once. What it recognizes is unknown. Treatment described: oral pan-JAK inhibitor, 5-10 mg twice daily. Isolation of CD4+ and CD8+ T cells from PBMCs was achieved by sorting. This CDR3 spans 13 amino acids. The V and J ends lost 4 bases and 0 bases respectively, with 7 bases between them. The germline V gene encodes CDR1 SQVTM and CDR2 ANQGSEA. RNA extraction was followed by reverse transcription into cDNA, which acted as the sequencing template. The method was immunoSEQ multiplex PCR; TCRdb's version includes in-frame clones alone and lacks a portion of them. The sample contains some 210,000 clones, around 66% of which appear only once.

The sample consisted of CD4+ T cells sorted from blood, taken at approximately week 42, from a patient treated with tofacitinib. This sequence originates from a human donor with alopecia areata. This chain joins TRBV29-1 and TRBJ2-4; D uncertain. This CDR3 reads CSVVVRAKNIQYF. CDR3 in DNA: TGCAGCGTTGTGGTGAGAGCCAAAAACATTCAGTACTTC.